This T cell receptor beta chain was identified in a study of blood T cell repertoires in COVID-19. Across the whole study: Sources were T cells, B-cell-depleted T cells, or PBMCs; the material itself was cDNA or gDNA.

Per the authors' pipeline: Nucleated cell counts were estimated from reference gene primer amplification. Profiled with immunoSEQ multiplex PCR; TCRdb holds only in-frame clones, not every one. From that table come the V and J calls and clone size; the DNA was used to work out D and trimming. The table lists more than 250,000 clones, around 88% of them singletons. The CDR3 contains 17 residues. Per the germline V gene, CDR1 is SEHNR and CDR2 is FQNEAQ (reference sequence). Trimming removed 4 bases from V and 7 bases from J, with 22 bases in between. The sequence derives from a woman aged 25 to 39 with COVID-19, enrolled during active disease. Sequencing input: peripheral blood. The rearrangement uses TRBV7-9 and TRBJ2-2, with D perhaps matching TRBD2 (5 bases). For the CDR3, the DNA is TGTGCCAGCAGCTCCCCGACCTCCGAGAGGGTAATCGGGGAGCTGTTTTTT. Translated, it gives CASSSPTSERVIGELFF. Drawing the rest from reference TRBV7-9 and TRBJ2-2, the complete variable domain is DTGVSQNPRHKITKRGQNVTFRCDPISEHNRLYWYRQTLGQGPEFLTYFQNEAQLEKSRLLSDRFSAERPKGSFSTLEIQRTEQGDSAMYLCASSSPTSERVIGELFFGEGSRLTVL.